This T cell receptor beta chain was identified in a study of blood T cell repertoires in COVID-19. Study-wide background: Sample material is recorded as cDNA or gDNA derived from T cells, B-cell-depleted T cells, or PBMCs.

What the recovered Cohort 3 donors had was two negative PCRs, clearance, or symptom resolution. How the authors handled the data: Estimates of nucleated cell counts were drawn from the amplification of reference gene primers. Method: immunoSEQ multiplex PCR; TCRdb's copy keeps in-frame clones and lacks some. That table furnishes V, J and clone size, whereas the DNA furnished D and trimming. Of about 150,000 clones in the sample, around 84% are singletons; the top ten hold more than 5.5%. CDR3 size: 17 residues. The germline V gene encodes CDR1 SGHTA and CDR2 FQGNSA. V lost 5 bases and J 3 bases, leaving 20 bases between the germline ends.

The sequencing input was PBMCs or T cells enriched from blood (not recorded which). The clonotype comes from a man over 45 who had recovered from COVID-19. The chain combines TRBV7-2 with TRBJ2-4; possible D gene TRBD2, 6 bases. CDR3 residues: CASSPSRGLGGKNIQYF. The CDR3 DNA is TGTGCCAGCAGCCCCAGCCGGGGTCTGGGGGGCAAAAACATTCAGTACTTC.